Listed below are T cell receptor beta chains from one sample, sequenced in a study of control samples from healthy donors and cancer patients. Repertoires were generated with immunoSEQ multiplex PCR, while TCRdb's copy carries only in-frame clones and drops some. Of around 53,000 clones listed, 80% to 90% are singletons. Specimen: PBMCs. The receptors here all came from a woman aged 45-60 years with lung cancer. Both conserved end residues are part of each CDR3. D genes are given only for firm matches. The listing skips clone size in some rows; elsewhere it reads once, few, many or a size class.

j_call | v_call | d_call | clone_size | cdr3_aa | cdr3_nt
TRBJ2-2 | TRBV7-9 | TRBD2 | few | CASSRTSPQNTGELFF | TGTGCCAGCAGTCGGACTAGTCCTCAGAACACCGGGGAGCTGTTTTTT
TRBJ2-1 | TRBV9 | TRBD2 | . | CASSVVSGGNNEQFF | TGTGCCAGCAGCGTAGTTAGCGGGGGCAACAATGAGCAGTTCTTC
TRBJ1-1 | TRBV19 | . | . | CASRGFTEAFF | TGTGCCAGTAGGGGTTTTACTGAAGCTTTCTTT
TRBJ1-2 | TRBV28 | TRBD1 | . | CASRTGGSYGYTF | TGTGCCAGCAGGACAGGGGGTAGCTATGGCTACACCTTC
TRBJ1-1 | TRBV5-1 | . | . | CASSLSHTEAFF | TGCGCCAGCAGCTTGTCCCACACTGAAGCTTTCTTT
TRBJ2-7 | TRBV9 | . | . | CASSVEGGEQYF | TGTGCCAGCAGCGTAGAGGGGGGTGAGCAGTACTTC
TRBJ2-3 | TRBV4-3 | . | . | CASSQSLEAQYF | TGCGCCAGCAGCCAATCCCTGGAGGCGCAGTATTTT
TRBJ1-3 | TRBV19 | TRBD1 | . | CASSRRDRVRGNTIYF | TGTGCCAGTAGTAGACGGGACAGGGTCCGTGGAAACACCATATATTTT
TRBJ2-3 | TRBV11-3 | . | few | CASRGKGTDTQYF | TGTGCCAGCCGAGGAAAGGGCACAGATACGCAGTATTTT
TRBJ1-1 | TRBV11-2 | . | . | CASSLVPRGRANTEAFF | TGTGCCAGCAGCTTAGTACCCCGGGGTCGAGCGAACACTGAAGCTTTCTTT
TRBJ2-5 | TRBV7-2 | . | . | CASSFLPQETQYF | TGTGCCAGCAGCTTCCTCCCCCAAGAGACCCAGTACTTC
TRBJ2-1 | TRBV11-2 | . | once | CASSLDRNEQFF | TGTGCCAGCAGCTTAGATAGAAATGAGCAGTTCTTC
TRBJ1-1 | TRBV12-3/TRBV12-4 | . | . | CASSLTTNTEAFF | TGTGCCAGCAGTTTGACAACAAACACTGAAGCTTTCTTT
TRBJ1-1 | TRBV19 | . | . | CASSVDSDTEAFF | TGTGCCAGTAGTGTAGACAGCGACACTGAAGCTTTCTTT
TRBJ1-2 | TRBV28 | TRBD1 | . | CASSSTGGVYGYTF | TGTGCCAGCAGTTCGACAGGGGGCGTCTATGGCTACACCTTC
TRBJ2-2 | TRBV4-3 | TRBD1 | few | CASSQRQGALDGELFF | TGCGCCAGCAGCCAGCGACAGGGGGCGCTAGACGGGGAGCTGTTTTTT
TRBJ2-2 | TRBV6-2/TRBV6-3 | TRBD2 | few | CASSSGRVITGELFF | TGTGCCAGCAGTTCGGGGAGGGTGATCACCGGGGAGCTGTTTTTT
TRBJ2-7 | TRBV19 | . | once | CASTGDHYEQYF | TGTGCCAGTACGGGGGATCACTACGAGCAGTACTTC
TRBJ2-1 | TRBV24-1 | . | once | CATSGTRGSHNEQFF | TGTGCCACCAGTGGCACCCGAGGCTCCCACAATGAGCAGTTCTTC
TRBJ1-2 | TRBV6-2/TRBV6-3 | TRBD1 | . | CASSFAAQGALAYGYTF | TGTGCCAGCAGTTTCGCAGCACAGGGGGCGCTTGCCTATGGCTACACCTTC
TRBJ2-7 | TRBV29-1 | . | . | CSVELGANEQYF | TGCAGCGTTGAGCTGGGGGCTAACGAGCAGTACTTC